The following is a TCR beta chain sequence with its context. Its antigen is unknown. The data are from a study of CD8 T cells in Susac syndrome. Study conclusions and caveats: The authors acknowledged that their TCR sequencing and HLA analysis involved a relatively small number of individuals.

TCR beta sequencing covered blood CD8+ and CD4+ T cells. While CD8+ and CD4+ T cells were isolated negatively, TEMRA cells were enriched by FACS. With 1 base removed from V and 8 bases from J, the gap between germline ends came to 11 bases. Germline-derived CDR1 and CDR2 are KGHSH and LQKENI. This CDR3 has 14 amino acids. With random hexamers, 0.5 to 1 ug RNA was reverse transcribed. TCR beta CDR3 was amplified by immunoSEQ covering 54 Vbeta and 13 Jbeta. MiXCR, applied by TCRdb to the immunoSEQ multiplex PCR reads, yields one record per CDR3 protein. The data hold roughly 110,000 distinct CDR3 sequences, with 80% to 95% observed a single time.

This clonotype was obtained from a human donor in good health. The rearrangement joins TRBV18 to TRBJ1-4; D may be TRBD1 (6 bases). The specimen was CD8+ T cells from PBMCs. Written as DNA, the CDR3 is TGTGCCAGCTCACCACGCGAGGGGGTGGAAAAACTGTTTTTT. Translating gives CASSPREGVEKLFF.